One T cell receptor (beta chain) is described in this entry. The data were taken from a study of blood T cell repertoires in COVID-19. TCRdb keeps only in-frame clones here, not all; method: immunoSEQ multiplex PCR. The sample lists about 400,000 clones; 88% were seen once. Germline V CDR1 and CDR2: SGHTA, FQGTGA. The CDR3 is made up of 15 amino acids. The V gene end was trimmed by 1 base and the J gene end by 8 bases; junction bases not matched to a gene: 9. Participant ages covered roughly 18 to 89 years across approximately 25 US areas. The material sequenced was PBMCs or T cells enriched from blood (not recorded which). V usage is TRBV7-3 and J usage is TRBJ1-2, with TRBD1 matching 8 bases. The origin of this receptor is a woman between 25 and 40 years old with acute COVID-19. CDR3 in DNA: TGTGCCAGCAGCTTAAATTCGCGCAGGGGGCACGGCTACACCTTC. Translated: CASSLNSRRGHGYTF.